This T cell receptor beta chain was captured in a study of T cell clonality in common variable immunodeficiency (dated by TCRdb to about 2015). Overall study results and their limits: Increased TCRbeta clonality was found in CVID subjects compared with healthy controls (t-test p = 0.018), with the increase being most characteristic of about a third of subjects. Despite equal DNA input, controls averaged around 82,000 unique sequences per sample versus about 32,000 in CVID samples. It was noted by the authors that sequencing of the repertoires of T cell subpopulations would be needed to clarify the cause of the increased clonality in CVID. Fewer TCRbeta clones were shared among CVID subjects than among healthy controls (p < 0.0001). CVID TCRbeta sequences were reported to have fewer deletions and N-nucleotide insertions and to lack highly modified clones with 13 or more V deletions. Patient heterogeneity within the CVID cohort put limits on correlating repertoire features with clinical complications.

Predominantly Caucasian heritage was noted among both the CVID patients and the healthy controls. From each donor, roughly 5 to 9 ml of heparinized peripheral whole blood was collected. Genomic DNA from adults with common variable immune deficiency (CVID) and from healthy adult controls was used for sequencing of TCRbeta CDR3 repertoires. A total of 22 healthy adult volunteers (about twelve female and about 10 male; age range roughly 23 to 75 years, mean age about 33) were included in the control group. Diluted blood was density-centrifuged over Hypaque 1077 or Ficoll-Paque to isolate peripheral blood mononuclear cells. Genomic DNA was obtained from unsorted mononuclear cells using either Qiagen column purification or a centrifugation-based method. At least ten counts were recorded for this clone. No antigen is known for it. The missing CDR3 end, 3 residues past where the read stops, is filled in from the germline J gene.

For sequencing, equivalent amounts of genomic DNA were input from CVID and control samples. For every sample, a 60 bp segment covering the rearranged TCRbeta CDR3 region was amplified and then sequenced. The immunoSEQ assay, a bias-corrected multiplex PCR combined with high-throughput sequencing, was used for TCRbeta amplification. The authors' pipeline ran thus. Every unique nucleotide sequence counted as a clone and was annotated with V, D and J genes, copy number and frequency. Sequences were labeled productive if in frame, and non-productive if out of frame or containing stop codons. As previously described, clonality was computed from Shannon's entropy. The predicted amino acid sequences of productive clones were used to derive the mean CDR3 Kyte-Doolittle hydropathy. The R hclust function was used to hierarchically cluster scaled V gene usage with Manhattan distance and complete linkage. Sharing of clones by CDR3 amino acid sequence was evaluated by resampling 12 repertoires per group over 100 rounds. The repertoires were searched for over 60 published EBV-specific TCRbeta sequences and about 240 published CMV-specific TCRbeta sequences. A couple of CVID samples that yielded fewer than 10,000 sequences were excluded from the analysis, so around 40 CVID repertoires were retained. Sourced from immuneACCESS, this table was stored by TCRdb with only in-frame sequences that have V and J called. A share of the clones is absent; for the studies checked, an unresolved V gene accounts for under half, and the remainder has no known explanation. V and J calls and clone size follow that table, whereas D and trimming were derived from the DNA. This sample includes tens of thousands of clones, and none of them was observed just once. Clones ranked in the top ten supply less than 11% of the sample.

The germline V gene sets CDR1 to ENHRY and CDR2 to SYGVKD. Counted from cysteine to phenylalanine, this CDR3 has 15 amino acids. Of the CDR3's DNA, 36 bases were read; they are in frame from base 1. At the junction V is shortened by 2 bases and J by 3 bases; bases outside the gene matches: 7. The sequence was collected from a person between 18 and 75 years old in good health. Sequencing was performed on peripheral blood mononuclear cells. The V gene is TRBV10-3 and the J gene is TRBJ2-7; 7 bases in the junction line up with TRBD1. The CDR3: CAISELRDRGYEQYF. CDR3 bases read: TGTGCCATCAGTGAGCTTCGGGACAGAGGCTACGAG.